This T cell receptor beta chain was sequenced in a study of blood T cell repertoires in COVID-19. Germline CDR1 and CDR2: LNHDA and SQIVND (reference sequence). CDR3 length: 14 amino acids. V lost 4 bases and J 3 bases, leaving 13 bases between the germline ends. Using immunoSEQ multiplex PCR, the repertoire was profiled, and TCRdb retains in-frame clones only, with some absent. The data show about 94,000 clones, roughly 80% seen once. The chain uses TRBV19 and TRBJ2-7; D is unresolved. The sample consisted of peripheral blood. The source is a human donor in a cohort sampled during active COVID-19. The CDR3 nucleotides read TGTGCCAGTAGTAAGGAGTCCCTTCTCTACGAGCAGTACTTC. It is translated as CASSKESLLYEQYF.